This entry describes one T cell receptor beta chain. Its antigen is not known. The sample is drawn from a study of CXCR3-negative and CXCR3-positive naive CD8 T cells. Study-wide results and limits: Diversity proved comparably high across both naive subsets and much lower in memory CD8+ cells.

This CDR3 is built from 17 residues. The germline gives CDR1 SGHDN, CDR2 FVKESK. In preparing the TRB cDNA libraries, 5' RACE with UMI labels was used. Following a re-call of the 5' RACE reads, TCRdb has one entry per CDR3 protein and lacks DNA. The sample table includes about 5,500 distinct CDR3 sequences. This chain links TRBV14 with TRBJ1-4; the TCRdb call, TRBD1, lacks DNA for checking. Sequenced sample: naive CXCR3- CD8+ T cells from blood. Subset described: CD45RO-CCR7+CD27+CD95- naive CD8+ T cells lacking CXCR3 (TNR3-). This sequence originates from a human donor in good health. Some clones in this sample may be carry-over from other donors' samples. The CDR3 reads CASSQGWLTGGGEKLFF.